These 18 T cell receptor beta chains were sequenced from one sample in a study of T cells in Graves' hyperthyroidism and ophthalmopathy. Researchers took RNA transcripts and amplified the TCR beta CDR3 regions from them. The primer set for the first-round RT-PCR of the TCR CDR3 was HTBI. In TCRdb, the multiplex PCR reads were re-called with MiXCR into one record per CDR3 protein. The data hold roughly 150,000 distinct CDR3 sequences, with over 7.5% observed a single time. Sequencing used blood. Receptor source: a woman between 18 and 30 years old with Graves' hyperthyroidism that later progressed to Graves' ophthalmopathy.

This clonotype showed up many times. This rearrangement joins TRBV7-9 to TRBJ2-1, with D possibly being TRBD2 (6 bases). This CDR3 contains 13 residues. In germline, CDR1 is SEHNR, CDR2 FQNEAQ (reference sequence). V was shortened by 4 bases and J by 5 bases, with 9 bases between the two germline ends. CDR3 nucleotide sequence: TGTGCCAGCAGCTCTAGCGCCAACAATGAGCAGTTCTTC. Its protein product is CASSSSANNEQFF.

The J gene is TRBJ1-4, the V gene TRBV19; weak D call: TRBD1 (5 bases). The CDR3 loop spans 17 amino acids. Looked up from germline, CDR1 is LNHDA and CDR2 is SQIVND (reference sequence). V was shortened by 2 bases and J by 2 bases, with 15 bases between the two germline ends. This CDR3 reads CASSIKRKGATNEKLFF. DNA for the CDR3: TGTGCCAGTAGTATAAAAAGGAAAGGGGCCACTAATGAAAAACTGTTTTTT.

This clonotype appeared many times. The genes are TRBV7-3 and TRBJ2-5; tentatively, D is TRBD2 (7 bases). The V end was cut by 2 bases, the J end by 5 bases, with 15 bases between. This CDR3 spans 15 amino acids. Germline V gives CDR1 SGHTA, CDR2 FQGTGA. The CDR3 spells CASSLGGGGSETQYF. The CDR3 coding sequence is TGTGCCAGCAGCTTAGGAGGGGGGGGATCCGAGACCCAGTACTTC.

In its sample, this clonotype was seen a few times. This chain links TRBV9 with TRBJ2-1, with 10 bases fitting TRBD2. Trimming at V came to 6 bases and at J to 2 bases, leaving 5 bases not matched to a gene. Germline V gene data show CDR1 as SGDLS and CDR2 as YYNGEE. The CDR3 totals 15 residues. CDR3 residues: CASTRSGGAYNEQFF. The CDR3 bases are TGTGCCAGCACGCGGAGCGGGGGGGCCTACAATGAGCAGTTCTTC.

This clonotype was counted between two and nine times. This chain's CDR3 is CSAILGARGGYTF. Here the CDR3 DNA reads TGCAGTGCTATTCTAGGGGCCCGCGGTGGCTACACCTTC. The rearrangement links TRBV20-1 to TRBJ1-2; a weak D match, TRBD1 (5 bases). This CDR3 comprises 13 residues. Looked up from germline, CDR1 is DFQATT and CDR2 is SNEGSKA (reference sequence). Trimming shortened V by 4 bases and J by 7 bases, and 16 bases separated the two germline ends.

The table lists this clonotype with a count of one. The chain carries TRBV10-3 and TRBJ2-1, with a weak D call TRBD1 (6 bases). The CDR3 length is 15 residues. CDR1 is ENHRY, CDR2 SYGVKD, per germline. V shed 3 bases and J shed 2 bases, with 11 bases lying between them. For the CDR3, the DNA is TGTGCCATCAGTGACGCCGGGACACCCTACAATGAGCAGTTCTTC. Translated, it gives CAISDAGTPYNEQFF.

This clonotype has ten or more counts. This rearrangement joins TRBV6-1 to TRBJ1-5, with 8 bases that match TRBD1. The germline gives CDR1 MNHNS, CDR2 SASEGT. The CDR3 spans 17 residues. The V gene end was trimmed by 7 bases and the J gene end by 1 base; junction bases not matched to a gene: 12. The CDR3 region has the DNA TGTGCCAGCAAAAATACCGGGACAGGTCGAAGCAATCAGCCCCAGCATTTT. Amino acids: CASKNTGTGRSNQPQHF.

A few counts support this clonotype. The J gene is TRBJ2-1, the V gene TRBV7-8, with 10 bases that match TRBD2. Losses at the gene ends were 0 bases for V and 9 bases for J; bases not matched to a gene: 2. The V gene's germline CDR1 is SGHVS and CDR2 FQNEAQ. The length of the CDR3 is 14 residues. This CDR3 reads CASSLAGTSAEQFF. CDR3 DNA: TGTGCCAGCAGCTTAGCCGGGACTAGCGCTGAGCAGTTCTTC.

Many counts were recorded for this clonotype. The chain has TRBV28 and TRBJ1-4; D may be TRBD1 (6 bases). V was shortened by 6 bases and J by 10 bases, with 21 bases between the two germline ends. Germline V lookup: CDR1 MDHEN, CDR2 SYDVKM. There are 15 residues in the CDR3. This CDR3 reads CASRNPLGGAGKLFF. For the CDR3, the DNA is TGTGCCAGCAGGAACCCCCTTGGGGGCGCGGGAAAACTGTTTTTT. Full variable domain (rest looked up from reference TRBV28 and TRBJ1-4): DVKVTQSSRYLVKRTGEKVFLECVQDMDHENMFWYRQDPGLGLRLIYFSYDVKMKEKGDIPEGYSVSREKKERFSLILESASTNQTSMYLCASRNPLGGAGKLFFGSGTQLSVL.

The gene calls are TRBV6-1 and TRBJ2-1, with 12 bases matching TRBD2. Per germline, CDR1 MNHNS and CDR2 SASEGT. The ends lost 4 bases at V and 9 bases at J; junction bases unmatched: 10. This CDR3 contains 16 residues. The CDR3 here is CASSVRGLAGSTEQFF. In nucleotides, the CDR3 is TGTGCCAGCAGTGTCAGAGGACTAGCGGGAAGTACTGAGCAGTTCTTC.

This clonotype appeared many times. The chain joins TRBV18 to TRBJ1-1; D perhaps matches TRBD1 (6 bases). This CDR3 has 14 amino acids. V gave up 3 bases and J gave up 2 bases, with 10 bases separating them. Germline assignment: CDR1 KGHSH and CDR2 LQKENI. The CDR3: CASSPTTGNTEAFF. CDR3 coding DNA: TGTGCCAGCTCACCTACGACAGGAAACACTGAAGCTTTCTTT.

In its sample, this clonotype was seen a few times. A read error is possible here, since a much larger clone lies one base away. The J gene is TRBJ2-5, the V gene TRBV6-1, with 8 bases matching TRBD1. Germline trimming cut 1 base from V and 1 base from J; bases unmatched to any gene: 2. Germline loops: CDR1 MNHNS, CDR2 SASEGT. The CDR3 sequence is 15 residues long. Written as DNA, the CDR3 is TGTGCCAGCAGTGAAGTTCAGGGGGCCCAAGAGACCCAGTACTTC. It yields the protein CASSEVQGAQETQYF.

In its sample, this clonotype was seen many times. This chain links TRBV10-3 with TRBJ2-3; D not resolved. V lost 5 bases and J 3 bases, leaving 6 bases between the germline ends. The germline V gene encodes CDR1 ENHRY and CDR2 SYGVKD. The CDR3 spans 12 residues. The CDR3 DNA sequence: TGTGCCATCAGTCCAAATACAGATACGCAGTATTTT. Protein: CAISPNTDTQYF.

This clonotype occurred a few times. V gene TRBV19 combines with J gene TRBJ2-5; TRBD2 agrees at 9 bases. V was pared by 3 bases and J by 5 bases, with 13 bases of the junction left unmatched. This CDR3 is 17 amino acids long. CDR1 and CDR2 from the germline V gene are LNHDA and SQIVND (reference sequence). CDR3 in amino acids: CASSIVSYAGGRETQYF. Written as DNA, the CDR3 is TGTGCCAGTAGTATTGTTTCGTATGCGGGGGGGCGGGAGACCCAGTACTTC.

This chain joins TRBV15 and TRBJ1-2, with 12 nucleotides matching TRBD1. CDR1 LNHNV and CDR2 YYDKDF come from the germline V gene (reference sequence). Trimming at V came to 2 bases and at J to 3 bases, leaving 7 bases not matched to a gene. The CDR3 runs 17 residues. The CDR3 coding sequence is TGTGCCACCAGCAGAAAGGCCGGGACAGGGGGCCACTATGGCTACACCTTC. Amino acid sequence: CATSRKAGTGGHYGYTF.

This clonotype was picked up many times. V is TRBV6-5 and J is TRBJ2-5, with D hard to call. V lost 0 bases and J 5 bases, leaving 4 bases between the germline ends. Germline CDR1 and CDR2: MNHEY and SVGAGI. CDR3 size: 12 residues. The CDR3 DNA is TGTGCCAGCAGTTACTCCGGGGAGACCCAGTACTTC. Translated, it gives CASSYSGETQYF.

This clonotype was observed many times. V usage is TRBV7-9 and J usage is TRBJ2-7; possible D gene TRBD1, 6 bases. The ends were cut back, 2 bases at V and 4 bases at J, with 12 bases in the middle. Germline CDR1 is SEHNR and CDR2 is FQNEAQ (reference sequence). The CDR3 runs 14 residues. The CDR3 bases are TGTGCCAGCAGCTTATACGAACAGGGATACGAGCAGTACTTC. Protein sequence: CASSLYEQGYEQYF. The full variable domain, rest sourced from reference TRBV7-9 and TRBJ2-7, is DTGVSQNPRHKITKRGQNVTFRCDPISEHNRLYWYRQTLGQGPEFLTYFQNEAQLEKSRLLSDRFSAERPKGSFSTLEIQRTEQGDSAMYLCASSLYEQGYEQYFGPGTRLTVT.

This clonotype was detected ten times or more. This rearrangement joins TRBV5-4 to TRBJ2-5; tentative D call: TRBD1 (5 bases). The V and J ends lost 7 bases and 1 base respectively, with 20 bases between them. This CDR3 is 16 amino acids long. Germline V gene sequence: CDR1 SGHNT, CDR2 YYREEE (reference sequence). In DNA, the CDR3 is TGTGCCAGCTCACCCAGGGCAGGGCCCACCCAAGAGACCCAGTACTTC. Translating it yields CASSPRAGPTQETQYF.